This T cell receptor beta chain was captured in a study of T cell responses to AZD1222 COVID-19 vaccine. There are 13 residues in the CDR3. Looked up from germline, CDR1 is SGHRS and CDR2 is YFSETQ. The V end lost 5 bases, the J end lost 4 bases, and 9 bases lay between the germline ends. Method: immunoSEQ multiplex PCR; TCRdb's copy keeps in-frame clones and lacks some. The data show 130,000 to 150,000 clones, around 89% seen once. Study-wide findings and caveats: Sampled repertoires all dated from after the peak T cell response. CD4 TCRs associated with vaccination spanned spike, dominating at 160-218 and 743-854. Just a handful of AZD1222 recipients were seropositive at baseline.

Note on this clone: Its antigen is not identified.

The TCR sequence derives from an adult in good health. V is TRBV5-1 and J is TRBJ2-2, with D perhaps matching TRBD1 (6 bases). Material: peripheral blood, obtained on day 0 of MenACWY control vaccination. As DNA, the CDR3 is TGCGCCAGCAGGCCCAGGGGCACCGGGGAGCTGTTTTTT. This codes for CASRPRGTGELFF.